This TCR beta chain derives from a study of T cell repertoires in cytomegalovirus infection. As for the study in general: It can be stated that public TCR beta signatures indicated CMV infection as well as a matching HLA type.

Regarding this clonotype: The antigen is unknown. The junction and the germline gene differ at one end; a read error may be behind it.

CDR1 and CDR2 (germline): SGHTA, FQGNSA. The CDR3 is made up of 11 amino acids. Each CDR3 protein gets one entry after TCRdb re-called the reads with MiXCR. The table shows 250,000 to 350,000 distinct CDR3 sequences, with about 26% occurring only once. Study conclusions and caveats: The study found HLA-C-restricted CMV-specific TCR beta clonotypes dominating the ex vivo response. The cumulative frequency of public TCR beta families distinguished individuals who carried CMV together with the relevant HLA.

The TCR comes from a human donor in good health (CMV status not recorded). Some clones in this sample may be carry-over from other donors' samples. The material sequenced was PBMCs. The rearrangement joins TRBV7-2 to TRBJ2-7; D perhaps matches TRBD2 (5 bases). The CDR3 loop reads CASSLAWEQYF. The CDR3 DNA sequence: TGTGCCAGCAGCCTAGCCTGGGAGCAGTACTTC.